This T cell receptor (beta chain) was retrieved from a study of HIV-infected children after antiretroviral therapy interruption. Across the whole study: Children were on planned treatment interruption or continuous treatment. Interruption-arm samples span weeks 0, 12, interruption end (24 or 48), and about 3 years post-study.

This clonotype was counted ten times or more. Treatment denoted: PENTA 11 planned treatment interruption arm or continuous ART arm. At least 5 million viable PBMCs were required per cryopreserved sample. A 3' RACE protocol on RNA, with unique molecular identifiers, produced the TCR library. TCRdb fed the 3' RACE reads into MiXCR, producing one record per CDR3 protein. The data hold roughly 15,000 distinct CDR3 sequences, with about 3.6% observed a single time. The junction had 4 bases not matched to a gene; V was cut back by 3 bases and J by 4 bases. This CDR3 is 15 amino acids long. Germline CDR1 reads DFQATT; CDR2 reads SNEGSKA (reference sequence).

The sequence derives from a pool of human donors with HIV. The material sequenced was CD45RO+ CD8+ T cells from PBMCs, pooled from several time points, taken from a donor given antiretroviral therapy, either interrupted or continuous. As to subset: memory CD8+ CD45RO+ CD45RA- T cells. This chain links TRBV20-1 with TRBJ2-1; 12 bases are a match to TRBD2. The CDR3 DNA reads TGCAGTGCTAGTTCGACTAGCGGGGGATACAATGAGCAGTTCTTC. The encoded protein is CSASSTSGGYNEQFF.